The 20 T cell receptor beta chains below all came from one sample that was sequenced in a study of blood T cell repertoires in COVID-19. Generated by immunoSEQ multiplex PCR, the TCRdb table keeps only in-frame clones and is missing some. Found here are 250,000 to 350,000 clones, roughly nine tenths of them singletons; the top ten hold roughly 2%. Sequencing input: peripheral blood. These receptors came from a woman aged 50 to 60 who had recovered from COVID-19.

The genes are TRBV11-2 and TRBJ1-4; D remains ambiguous. V was clipped by 1 base and J by 7 bases, with 7 bases between them. The CDR3 runs to 13 residues. Per germline, CDR1 SGHAT and CDR2 FQNNGV. The CDR3 sequence: CASSLVPREKLFF. For the CDR3, the DNA is TGTGCCAGCAGCTTAGTCCCTCGTGAAAAACTGTTTTTT.

This clone was seen a handful of times. The same CDR3 is also encoded by other DNA sequences in this sample. This sequence joins TRBV18 and TRBJ2-7; no clear D. Trimming shortened V by 3 bases and J by 0 bases, and 6 bases separated the two germline ends. CDR3 length: 13 residues. Germline CDR1 reads KGHSH; CDR2 reads LQKENI. CDR3 sequence reads: CASSPTDSYEQYF. The CDR3 bases are TGTGCCAGCTCACCTACAGACTCCTACGAGCAGTACTTC.

This chain links TRBV30 with TRBJ1-4; D is ambiguous. V was clipped by 0 bases and J by 7 bases, with 9 bases between them. The germline gives CDR1 GTSNPN, CDR2 SVGIG (reference sequence). The CDR3 runs to 13 residues. The CDR3 here is CAWSVGSLEKLFF. The CDR3 DNA reads TGTGCCTGGAGTGTAGGGAGCCTTGAAAAACTGTTTTTT.

The chain combines TRBV7-2 with TRBJ2-7, with TRBD1 matching 7 bases. Germline CDR1 reads SGHTA; CDR2 reads FQGNSA. V shed 5 bases, J shed 1 base, and the junction held 8 bases outside the gene matches. The CDR3 extends over 15 amino acids. CDR3: CASSLRQGYSYEQYF. The CDR3 region has the DNA TGTGCCAGCAGCCTCCGACAGGGCTATTCCTACGAGCAGTACTTC.

The chain couples TRBV5-5 to TRBJ2-3; D is possibly TRBD1 (6 bases). This CDR3 is built from 15 residues. V was shortened by 3 bases and J by 6 bases, with 17 bases between the two germline ends. Germline CDR1 reads SGHKS; CDR2 reads YYEKEE (reference sequence). CDR3: CASSSRDKGWDTQYF. In nucleotides, the CDR3 is TGTGCCAGCAGCTCCCGGGACAAGGGATGGGATACGCAGTATTTT. Looking up the rest from reference TRBV5-5 and TRBJ2-3 gives the full variable domain: DAGVTQSPTHLIKTRGQQVTLRCSPISGHKSVSWYQQVLGQGPQFIFQYYEKEERGRGNFPDRFSARQFPNYSSELNVNALLLGDSALYLCASSSRDKGWDTQYFGPGTRLTVL.

Only a few counts were recorded for this clone. CDR3 region: CASSSSGRASEQYF. CDR3 DNA: TGTGCCAGCAGCTCTAGCGGGAGGGCCTCCGAGCAGTACTTC. The chain joins TRBV13 to TRBJ2-7; 12 nucleotides align to TRBD2. Trimming at V came to 4 bases and at J to 6 bases, leaving 4 bases not matched to a gene. The length of the CDR3 is 14 residues. Germline CDR1 reads PRHDT; CDR2 reads FYEKMQ (reference sequence). The whole variable domain, filled in from reference TRBV13 and TRBJ2-7, reads AAGVIQSPRHLIKEKRETATLKCYPIPRHDTVYWYQQGPGQDPQFLISFYEKMQSDKGSIPDRFSAQQFSDYHSELNMSSLELGDSALYFCASSSSGRASEQYFGPGTRLTVT.

The gene calls are TRBV24-1 and TRBJ1-6, with a possible D match to TRBD1 (5 bases). The CDR3 runs 13 residues. Germline CDR1 reads KGHDR; CDR2 reads SFDVKD. With 4 bases removed from V and 5 bases from J, the gap between germline ends came to 5 bases. CDR3 loop: CATSEGDNSPLHF. In nucleotides, the CDR3 is TGTGCCACCAGTGAAGGGGATAATTCACCCCTCCACTTT.

The chain is built from TRBV10-3 and TRBJ2-3; D possibly corresponds to TRBD1 (6 bases). The V end was cut by 8 bases, the J end by 1 base, with 10 bases between. Germline-derived CDR1 and CDR2 are ENHRY and SYGVKD. CDR3 length equals 13 residues. The CDR3 loop reads CAIAAGGTDTQYF. CDR3 sequence (DNA): TGTGCCATCGCGGCAGGGGGCACAGATACGCAGTATTTT.

The genes are TRBV30 and TRBJ2-1; 16 positions match TRBD2. The CDR3 is 14 amino acids. The germline gives CDR1 GTSNPN, CDR2 SVGIG (reference sequence). Trimming removed 3 bases from V and 7 bases from J; junction bases left unmatched: 0. The CDR3 loop is CAWRGLAGGNEQFF. CDR3 coding DNA: TGTGCCTGGAGGGGACTAGCGGGAGGGAATGAGCAGTTCTTC.

V gene TRBV7-8 combines with J gene TRBJ1-5, with 9 bases matching TRBD1. This CDR3 has 16 amino acids. Trimming cost V 5 bases and J 3 bases; bases outside gene matches: 8. Germline V gene data show CDR1 as SGHVS and CDR2 as FQNEAQ. CDR3 nucleotides: TGTGCCAGCAGCCCGAGAGGACAGGGGATCAATCAGCCCCAGCATTTT. It specifies CASSPRGQGINQPQHF.

The chain carries TRBV4-2 and TRBJ1-5; no clear D gene. The CDR3 contains 11 residues. V lost 4 bases and J lost 7, with 5 bases in between. Germline CDR1 LGHNA, CDR2 YNFKEQ. CDR3 region: CASSLRQPQHF. The CDR3 nucleotides read TGTGCCAGCAGCCTCAGGCAGCCCCAGCATTTT.

This clone has only a few counts. The chain uses TRBV2 and TRBJ1-1; TRBD1 aligns across 8 bases. The CDR3 has 13 amino acids. V trimming: 1 base; J trimming: 8 bases; junction bases outside the gene matches: 3. Germline V CDR1 and CDR2: SNHLY, FYNNEI. The CDR3, as DNA: TGTGCCAGCAGTGAAGGGACAGGGTACGAAGCTTTCTTT. It yields the protein CASSEGTGYEAFF.

The genes are TRBV9 and TRBJ2-7; D might be TRBD1 (6 bases). Germline-derived CDR1 and CDR2 are SGDLS and YYNGEE. V gave up 0 bases and J gave up 4 bases, with 14 bases separating them. The CDR3 loop spans 15 amino acids. The CDR3 loop reads CASSVAGGSIYEQYF. Written as DNA, the CDR3 is TGTGCCAGCAGCGTAGCTGGGGGCTCTATTTACGAGCAGTACTTC.

The V gene is TRBV4-1, the J gene TRBJ2-7; 9 nucleotides agree with TRBD1. The CDR3 loop spans 14 amino acids. Germline CDR1 and CDR2: MGHRA and YSYEKL. V gave up 3 bases and J gave up 3 bases; unmatched junction bases: 3. CDR3 residues: CASSQPGQGYEQYF. CDR3 sequence (DNA): TGCGCCAGCAGCCAGCCGGGACAGGGCTACGAGCAGTACTTC.

This clone occurred a few times. V and J are TRBV27 and TRBJ1-2; D unclear. The CDR3 has 14 residues. V lost 3 bases to trimming and J lost 8 bases, with 16 bases between them. Germline CDR1 reads MNHEY; CDR2 reads SMNVEV (reference sequence). Here the CDR3 DNA reads TGTGCCAGCAGTTTCCCTAGTGGAGGGCCCGGCTACACCTTC. As protein: CASSFPSGGPGYTF.

V and J are TRBV7-2 and TRBJ1-2; D possibly corresponds to TRBD1 (6 bases). This CDR3 has 15 residues. V lost 4 bases to trimming and J lost 0 bases, with 12 bases between them. Germline CDR1 is SGHTA and CDR2 is FQGNSA. CDR3 nucleotides: TGTGCCAGCAGCTCCGGGACAACAACTAACTATGGCTACACCTTC. Protein: CASSSGTTTNYGYTF. Looking up the rest from reference TRBV7-2 and TRBJ1-2 gives the full variable domain: GAGVSQSPSNKVTEKGKDVELRCDPISGHTALYWYRQSLGQGLEFLIYFQGNSAPDKSGLPSDRFSAERTGGSVSTLTIQRTQQEDSAVYLCASSSGTTTNYGYTFGSGTRLTVV.

The rearrangement links TRBV10-1 to TRBJ1-6, with TRBD1 matching over 8 bases. V lost 10 bases and J lost 0; bases outside the gene matches: 8. The CDR3 has 16 residues. The germline gives CDR1 WNHNN, CDR2 SYGVQD (reference sequence). CDR3 in amino acids: CATSDRVSSYNSPLHF. The CDR3 DNA follows: TGCGCCACCTCGGACAGGGTGAGCTCCTATAATTCACCCCTCCACTTT.

DNA of the CDR3: TGTGCCAGCAGTGATATGGGACAGGGCTCCTACGAGCAGTACTTC. Its translation is CASSDMGQGSYEQYF. V gene TRBV2 combines with J gene TRBJ2-7; 9 bases map to TRBD1. J gave up 0 bases and V 3 bases, and 3 bases lay outside the gene matches. The CDR3 covers 15 residues. Per germline, CDR1 SNHLY and CDR2 FYNNEI. The entire variable domain, with the rest obtained from reference TRBV2 and TRBJ2-7, is as follows: EPEVTQTPSHQVTQMGQEVILRCVPISNHLYFYWYRQILGQKVEFLVSFYNNEISEKSEIFDDQFSVERPDGSNFTLKIRSTKLEDSAMYFCASSDMGQGSYEQYFGPGTRLTVT.

V and J are TRBV7-9 and TRBJ2-3; D call uncertain. The CDR3 loop spans 16 amino acids. From germline, CDR1 is SEHNR and CDR2 FQNEAQ (reference sequence). V lost 2 bases, J lost 0 bases, and 12 bases lay in between. CDR3 in amino acids: CASSLREKASTDTQYF. The CDR3 region has the DNA TGTGCCAGCAGCTTAAGAGAAAAAGCTAGCACAGATACGCAGTATTTT.

The genes are TRBV11-2 and TRBJ1-6; D call uncertain. Trimming shortened V by 0 bases and J by 6 bases, and 12 bases separated the two germline ends. Germline V gene data show CDR1 as SGHAT and CDR2 as FQNNGV. There are 16 residues in the CDR3. The CDR3 region is CASSLEVGAVNSPLHF. The DNA of the CDR3 is TGTGCCAGCAGCTTAGAAGTCGGAGCCGTTAATTCACCCCTCCACTTT. The variable domain in full, completed from reference TRBV11-2 and TRBJ1-6, reads EAGVAQSPRYKIIEKRQSVAFWCNPISGHATLYWYQQILGQGPKLLIQFQNNGVVDDSQLPKDRFSAERLKGVDSTLKIQPAKLEDSAVYLCASSLEVGAVNSPLHFGNGTRLTVT.